These 20 T cell receptor beta chains came from one sample sequenced in a study of blood T cell repertoires in COVID-19. Clones were sequenced by immunoSEQ multiplex PCR, and TCRdb holds only the in-frame ones, with some missing. In the table there are about 300,000 clones, about 90% of which are singletons. The sample consisted of peripheral blood. These receptors were obtained from a woman between 25 and 40 years old with COVID-19, enrolled during active disease.

The chain links TRBV28 to TRBJ2-5; 9 bases are a match to TRBD2. J was trimmed by 1 base and V by 6 bases; bases with no gene match: 6. Germline V lookup: CDR1 MDHEN, CDR2 SYDVKM. The CDR3 runs 15 residues. CDR3 region: CASSGGGGGQETQYF. CDR3 DNA sequence: TGTGCCAGCAGCGGCGGCGGGGGGGGCCAAGAGACCCAGTACTTC.

This chain joins TRBV6-5 and TRBJ2-2; D ambiguous. Germline-derived CDR1 and CDR2 are MNHEY and SVGAGI. CDR3 length: 13 residues. V was shortened by 2 bases and J by 7 bases, with 8 bases between the two germline ends. The CDR3 sequence is CASSYESVGELFF. The DNA of the CDR3 is TGTGCCAGCAGTTACGAGTCGGTCGGGGAGCTGTTTTTT.

This clone has just one count. The same CDR3 arises from other DNA sequences in this sample as well. The gene calls are TRBV30 and TRBJ2-1; TRBD1 is a possible D gene (6 bases). Trimming took off 3 bases at V and 7 bases at J, with 7 bases between the two ends. This CDR3 comprises 11 residues. CDR1 is GTSNPN and CDR2 is SVGIG in the germline V gene (reference sequence). Here the CDR3 reads CAWSRGNEQFF. DNA of the CDR3: TGTGCCTGGAGCAGGGGAAATGAGCAGTTCTTC. Full variable domain (remainder filled in from reference TRBV30 and TRBJ2-1): SQTIHQWPATLVQPVGSPLSLECTVEGTSNPNLYWYRQAAGRGLQLLFYSVGIGQISSEVPQNLSASRPQDRQFILSSKKLLLSDSGFYLCAWSRGNEQFFGPGTRLTVL.

This sequence joins TRBV7-2 and TRBJ2-7; 7 nucleotides match TRBD1. The CDR3 sequence is 15 residues long. The junction had 8 bases not matched to a gene; V was cut back by 3 bases and J by 3 bases. CDR1 is SGHTA and CDR2 is FQGNSA in the germline V gene. The CDR3 bases are TGTGCCAGCAGCTTTCGACAGGGCCCCAACTACGAGCAGTACTTC. It encodes CASSFRQGPNYEQYF.

About this clone: The sample has other DNA sequences that encode this CDR3 too. CDR3 loop: CASSLGGSGYTF. The CDR3 coding sequence is TGTGCCAGCAGTTTGGGGGGATCTGGCTACACCTTC. The chain is built from TRBV28 and TRBJ1-2, with a tentative D call TRBD1 (5 bases). The CDR3 contains 12 residues. Germline V gene lookup returns CDR1 MDHEN and CDR2 SYDVKM. Trimming took 3 bases from V and 7 from J, leaving 9 bases between them.

The V and J genes are TRBV5-1 and TRBJ1-1, with D possibly matching TRBD1 (6 bases). Germline CDR1 reads SGHRS; CDR2 reads YFSETQ. Trimming stripped 6 bases from V and 0 bases from J, with 18 bases between. The CDR3 runs 16 residues. The CDR3 protein is CASKRDNPIMNTEAFF. CDR3 DNA: TGCGCCAGCAAACGGGACAATCCTATCATGAACACTGAAGCTTTCTTT.

V and J are TRBV30 and TRBJ1-1; a possible D gene is TRBD1 (6 bases). Trimming shortened V by 1 base and J by 0 bases, and 15 bases separated the two germline ends. Germline V gives CDR1 GTSNPN, CDR2 SVGIG (reference sequence). This CDR3 contains 16 residues. The CDR3 reads CAWSASRTALNTEAFF. CDR3 DNA sequence: TGTGCCTGGAGTGCCAGTAGGACAGCCCTGAACACTGAAGCTTTCTTT.

This clone was counted once. The chain has TRBV15 and TRBJ2-6; the match to TRBD2 covers 7 bases. The CDR3 has 16 amino acids. Germline V gene lookup returns CDR1 LNHNV and CDR2 YYDKDF (reference sequence). The V and J ends lost 5 bases and 1 base, in that order; junction bases with no gene match: 5. The CDR3 nucleotides read TGTGCCACCAGCCCGATCGGGGGGTCTGGGGCCAACGTCCTGACTTTC. It encodes CATSPIGGSGANVLTF.

The chain uses TRBV5-4 and TRBJ1-4, with 10 bases aligning to TRBD1. V shed 2 bases, J shed 8 bases, and the junction held 6 bases outside the gene matches. Looked up from germline, CDR1 is SGHNT and CDR2 is YYREEE (reference sequence). This CDR3 comprises 15 residues. CDR3 bases: TGTGCCAGCAGCTTTGGGACAGGGGAATTCGAAAAACTGTTTTTT. Its protein product is CASSFGTGEFEKLFF. The full variable domain, with the rest looked up from reference TRBV5-4 and TRBJ1-4, is ETGVTQSPTHLIKTRGQQVTLRCSSQSGHNTVSWYQQALGQGPQFIFQYYREEENGRGNFPPRFSGLQFPNYSSELNVNALELDDSALYLCASSFGTGEFEKLFFGSGTQLSVL.

This clone turned up a few times. The chain links TRBV3-1 (or the pseudogene TRBV3-2) to TRBJ1-1, with D possibly matching TRBD1 (6 bases). The CDR3 has 16 amino acids. The V end lost 0 bases, the J end lost 4 bases, and 15 bases lay between the germline ends. CDR1 and CDR2 (germline): LGHDT, YNNKEL (reference sequence). The CDR3 reads CASSQDRGGEGTEAFF. DNA of the CDR3: TGTGCCAGCAGCCAAGATCGGGGGGGCGAAGGCACTGAAGCTTTCTTT.

The gene calls are TRBV7-2 and TRBJ2-1; possibly TRBD2 for D (5 bases). The CDR3 covers 16 residues. Germline lookup yields CDR1 SGHTA and CDR2 FQGNSA. Trimming removed 0 bases at V and 2 bases at J, with 11 bases between. The CDR3 spells CASSLALNGAYNEQFF. DNA for the CDR3: TGTGCCAGCAGCTTAGCGCTCAACGGGGCCTACAATGAGCAGTTCTTC. The whole variable domain, filled in from reference TRBV7-2 and TRBJ2-1, reads GAGVSQSPSNKVTEKGKDVELRCDPISGHTALYWYRQSLGQGLEFLIYFQGNSAPDKSGLPSDRFSAERTGGSVSTLTIQRTQQEDSAVYLCASSLALNGAYNEQFFGPGTRLTVL.

This sequence joins TRBV2 and TRBJ1-2; no firm D call. Germline CDR1 and CDR2: SNHLY and FYNNEI. The CDR3 is 12 amino acids. V was cut by 4 bases and J by 6 bases, with 9 bases left in between. CDR3 in amino acids: CASSVWGDGYTF. DNA of the CDR3: TGTGCCAGCAGTGTTTGGGGAGATGGCTACACCTTC.

The V gene is TRBV27, the J gene TRBJ2-7; TRBD1 aligns across 7 bases. The CDR3 sequence is 13 residues long. Unmatched junction bases numbered 5, after V lost 6 bases and J lost 3 bases. Germline V gene sequence: CDR1 MNHEY, CDR2 SMNVEV (reference sequence). CDR3 bases: TGTGCCAGCAGGACCCGGGACAGCTACGAGCAGTACTTC. Encoded protein: CASRTRDSYEQYF.

V usage is TRBV7-9 and J usage is TRBJ2-2; D gene uncertain. This CDR3 is 12 amino acids long. CDR1 SEHNR and CDR2 FQNEAQ come from the germline V gene (reference sequence). V lost 6 bases and J lost 5, with 7 bases in between. CDR3: CASRERTGELFF. The CDR3 DNA sequence: TGTGCCAGCAGGGAGAGGACCGGGGAGCTGTTTTTT.

The V and J genes are TRBV7-6 and TRBJ2-3; 10 bases line up with TRBD2. This CDR3 region has 16 residues. V trimming: 5 bases; J trimming: 1 base; junction bases outside the gene matches: 6. Germline CDR1 is SGHVS and CDR2 is FNYEAQ. CDR3 region: CASSHRLAGGTDTQYF. The CDR3 DNA reads as TGTGCCAGCAGCCACCGACTAGCGGGCGGCACAGATACGCAGTATTTT.

This rearrangement joins TRBV7-2 to TRBJ2-5; TRBD1 might be the D (6 bases). V shed 5 bases and J shed 5 bases, with 18 bases lying between them. Germline loops: CDR1 SGHTA, CDR2 FQGNSA. The length of the CDR3 is 15 residues. This chain's CDR3 is CASSNLRGIAETQYF. CDR3 bases: TGTGCCAGCAGCAACCTCAGGGGTATCGCTGAGACCCAGTACTTC.

This chain uses TRBV4-2 with TRBJ2-7; 11 bases are a match to TRBD1. Germline lookup yields CDR1 LGHNA and CDR2 YNFKEQ. The CDR3 is 18 amino acids. Unmatched junction bases numbered 8, after V lost 0 bases and J lost 1 base. CDR3 sequence (DNA): TGTGCCAGCAGCCAAGATCTTTCCGGGACAGGGGGATCCTACGAGCAGTACTTC. The encoded protein is CASSQDLSGTGGSYEQYF.

This chain uses TRBV2 with TRBJ1-6; 10 bases are shared with TRBD1. This CDR3 is built from 14 residues. V was clipped by 7 bases and J by 9 bases; unmatched bases: 6. Germline V gene lookup returns CDR1 SNHLY and CDR2 FYNNEI. The CDR3 loop reads CASNNRDRGSPLHF. For the CDR3, the DNA is TGTGCCAGCAATAACCGGGACAGGGGTTCACCCCTCCACTTT.

V usage is TRBV20-1 and J usage is TRBJ2-1, with TRBD2 matching over 11 bases. Germline CDR1 reads DFQATT; CDR2 reads SNEGSKA (reference sequence). J gave up 3 bases and V 6 bases, and 16 bases lay outside the gene matches. CDR3 length: 18 amino acids. CDR3 sequence reads: CSASLIAGGPRDYNEQFF. DNA for the CDR3: TGCAGTGCCAGTTTAATAGCGGGGGGGCCTAGAGACTACAATGAGCAGTTCTTC.

The chain uses TRBV7-9 and TRBJ2-7; TRBD1 might be the D (5 bases). The V end was cut by 5 bases, the J end by 1 base, with 15 bases between. Germline V gene lookup returns CDR1 SEHNR and CDR2 FQNEAQ (reference sequence). The CDR3 sequence is 15 residues long. This CDR3 is CASSLTGYLSYEQYF. The CDR3, as DNA: TGTGCCAGCAGCCTCACAGGTTACCTTTCCTACGAGCAGTACTTC. The variable domain in full, with the rest retrieved from reference TRBV7-9 and TRBJ2-7, is DTGVSQNPRHKITKRGQNVTFRCDPISEHNRLYWYRQTLGQGPEFLTYFQNEAQLEKSRLLSDRFSAERPKGSFSTLEIQRTEQGDSAMYLCASSLTGYLSYEQYFGPGTRLTVT.